This T cell receptor beta chain was sequenced for a study of cytomegalovirus exposure and HLA in healthy donors. Study conclusions and caveats: Reports credit the classifier with highly specific, highly sensitive diagnosis of cytomegalovirus status.

Turning to this clone: Its antigen is still unknown.

The study ran its PCR with 60 Vbeta and 13 Jbeta primers. Generated by immunoSEQ multiplex PCR, the TCRdb table keeps only in-frame clones and is missing some. The data show roughly 190,000 clones, with about 85% seen just once and less than 4.5% held by the top ten. The sequencing sample was made of PBMCs. The receptor was isolated from a man aged 45 to 65 in good health and CMV-seronegative.

The CDR3 spells CASSIGPQGAGEQYF. The CDR3 nucleotides are TGTGCCAGTAGTATCGGGCCACAGGGGGCCGGAGAGCAGTACTTC. The chain joins TRBV19 to TRBJ2-7; TRBD1 matches 9 bases. This CDR3 is 15 amino acids long. The trim removed 3 bases at V and 7 bases at J, leaving 10 bases unmatched. Germline V gene data show CDR1 as LNHDA and CDR2 as SQIVND (reference sequence).